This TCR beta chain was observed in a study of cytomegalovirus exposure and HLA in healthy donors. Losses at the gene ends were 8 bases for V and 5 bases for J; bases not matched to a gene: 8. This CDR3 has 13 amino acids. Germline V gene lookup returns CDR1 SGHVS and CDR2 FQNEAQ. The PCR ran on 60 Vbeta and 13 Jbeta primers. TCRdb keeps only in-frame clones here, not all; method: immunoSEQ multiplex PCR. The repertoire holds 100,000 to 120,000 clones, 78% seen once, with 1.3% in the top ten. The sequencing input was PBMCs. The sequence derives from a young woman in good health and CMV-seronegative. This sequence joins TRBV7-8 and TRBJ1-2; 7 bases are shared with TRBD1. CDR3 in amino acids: CASQRTGGYGYTF. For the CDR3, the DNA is TGTGCCAGCCAACGGACAGGAGGATATGGCTACACCTTC.